Below are 21 T cell receptor beta chains sequenced from a single sample in a study of T cell repertoires in cytomegalovirus infection (dated by TCRdb to between 2017 and 2020). The run used an Illumina HiSeq 1500. The raw public data were reprocessed by TCRdb itself: fastp quality trimming at Q25, MiXCR clonotype calling, in-frame beta chains only. Rows are combined by CDR3 protein, so each entry shows the most common genes and DNA. The sample table holds about 770,000 distinct CDR3 sequences, of which around 29% were seen once. Of the sample, approximately 14% falls within the top ten clones. The treatment or condition label here, explained by the study, means: in vitro stimulation with specific CMV peptide epitopes to enrich CMV-specific T cells. No antigen has been identified for these receptors. The material sequenced was cultured CD8+ T cells from PBMCs, taken from culture after CMV antigen stimulation. These receptors were obtained from a human donor in good health (CMV status not recorded). Some clones in this sample may be carry-over from other donors' samples.

A few counts support this clonotype. V gene TRBV6-1 combines with J gene TRBJ1-2; no clear D gene. The CDR3 length is 12 residues. Germline assignment: CDR1 MNHNS and CDR2 SASEGT. Trimming shortened V by 8 bases and J by 3 bases, and 10 bases separated the two germline ends. In nucleotides, the CDR3 is TGTGCCAGCCTGGACGGATACTATGGCTACACCTTC. Translation gives CASLDGYYGYTF.

V and J are TRBV19 and TRBJ2-2; 10 bases are shared with TRBD2. The germline V gene encodes CDR1 LNHDA and CDR2 SQIVND (reference sequence). This CDR3 is 16 amino acids long. The V segment lost 3 bases and the J segment 2 bases; nucleotides outside the gene matches: 3. DNA for the CDR3: TGTGCCAGTAGTATCGTAGCGGGGGGAAACACCGGGGAGCTGTTTTTT. It translates to CASSIVAGGNTGELFF.

In this sample, this clonotype turned up a few times. The V gene is TRBV12-3 or TRBV12-4, the J gene TRBJ2-3; tentative D call: TRBD1 (6 bases). The CDR3 extends over 15 amino acids. Trimming removed 5 bases from V and 0 bases from J, with 12 bases in between. CDR3 nucleotide sequence: TGTGCCAGCAGTCTCGGGACACGTAGCACAGATACGCAGTATTTT. This sequence encodes CASSLGTRSTDTQYF.

The chain employs TRBV9 and TRBJ2-1; 10 bases align to TRBD1. Germline loops: CDR1 SGDLS, CDR2 YYNGEE. The length of the CDR3 is 15 residues. J was trimmed by 9 bases and V by 3 bases; bases with no gene match: 9. CDR3 in DNA: TGTGCCAGCAGCGACCGGGACAGGGGAGGAGGTGAGCAGTTCTTC. Amino acid sequence: CASSDRDRGGGEQFF.

This clonotype was observed a handful of times. The chain carries TRBV7-2 and TRBJ2-3; TRBD2 agrees at 12 bases. The CDR3 length is 17 residues. With V trimmed by 4 bases and J by 4 bases, 9 bases remained unmatched. The V gene's germline CDR1 is SGHTA and CDR2 FQGNSA. The CDR3 is CASSSHTSGGISDTQYF. CDR3 DNA sequence: TGTGCCAGCAGCTCCCATACTAGCGGGGGGATTTCAGATACGCAGTATTTT.

Only a few counts were recorded for this clonotype. The chain carries TRBV5-1 and TRBJ2-7; 9 positions agree with TRBD1. Looked up from germline, CDR1 is SGHRS and CDR2 is YFSETQ. CDR3 length equals 15 residues. Trimming took 3 bases from V and 2 from J; bases not matched to a gene: 6. The CDR3 loop reads CASSSSTGGTYEQYF. In nucleotides, the CDR3 is TGCGCCAGCAGCTCATCGACAGGGGGGACCTACGAGCAGTACTTC.

The chain employs TRBV15 and TRBJ2-7, with 10 bases aligning to TRBD1. From germline, CDR1 is LNHNV and CDR2 YYDKDF (reference sequence). With 5 bases clipped from V and 6 bases from J, the junction kept 7 bases outside the gene matches. This CDR3 contains 14 residues. This chain's CDR3 is CATSLAGTGVEQYF. The DNA for the CDR3 is TGTGCCACCAGCCTCGCCGGGACAGGGGTCGAGCAGTACTTC.

In this sample, this clonotype turned up many times. The gene calls are TRBV7-9 and TRBJ1-4, with D uncertain. Germline lookup yields CDR1 SEHNR and CDR2 FQNEAQ (reference sequence). The V and J ends lost 2 bases and 0 bases respectively, with 10 bases between them. The CDR3 is 16 amino acids. This chain's CDR3 is CASSLRGSTTNEKLFF. The DNA for the CDR3 is TGTGCCAGCAGCTTACGAGGCAGCACAACTAATGAAAAACTGTTTTTT.

With respect to this clonotype: A much larger clone differs by one base, so this may be a read error. This chain connects TRBV7-9 to TRBJ2-2; no definite D call. Looked up from germline, CDR1 is SEHNR and CDR2 is FQNEAQ (reference sequence). Trimming left V 7 bases short and J 0 bases short, with 9 bases between. The CDR3 extends over 14 amino acids. The CDR3 sequence is CASNYEANTGELFF. Written as DNA, the CDR3 is TGTGCCAGCAACTACGAGGCGAACACCGGGGAGCTGTTTTTT.

This clonotype was detected ten times or more. The genes are TRBV7-6 and TRBJ2-1; 15 bases agree with TRBD2. V lost 4 bases and J lost 10; bases outside the gene matches: 8. Germline loops: CDR1 SGHVS, CDR2 FNYEAQ. CDR3 length equals 16 residues. CDR3 sequence reads: CASSSRTSGGEGEQFF. The CDR3 coding sequence is TGTGCCAGCAGCTCCCGGACTAGCGGGGGGGAAGGGGAGCAGTTCTTC.

The CDR3 here is CASSLQRFSGGAELEQFF. DNA for the CDR3: TGTGCCAGCAGCTTGCAGCGGTTTAGCGGGGGGGCCGAATTGGAGCAGTTCTTC. J is TRBJ2-1 and V is TRBV7-9; TRBD2 matches at 11 bases. Per germline, CDR1 SEHNR and CDR2 FQNEAQ (reference sequence). The CDR3 consists of 18 residues. The V gene end was trimmed by 3 bases and the J gene end by 10 bases; junction bases not matched to a gene: 17.

This clonotype was detected only a few times. V and J are TRBV20-1 and TRBJ2-5, with unresolved D. V was trimmed by 3 bases and J by 3 bases, leaving 20 bases between them. Germline V lookup: CDR1 DFQATT, CDR2 SNEGSKA (reference sequence). The CDR3 is made up of 16 amino acids. The DNA of the CDR3 is TGCAGTGCTAGCAAAGGGTACTATGGGTCGGAAGAGACCCAGTACTTC. Translation gives CSASKGYYGSEETQYF.

This clonotype was seen more than once but under ten times. The chain employs TRBV6-5 and TRBJ2-1; TRBD1 matches 8 bases. This CDR3 has 15 amino acids. Germline V gene sequence: CDR1 MNHEY, CDR2 SVGAGI. Trimming at V came to 3 bases and at J to 2 bases, leaving 3 bases not matched to a gene. CDR3 loop: CASSYRQGTYNEQFF. The CDR3 coding sequence is TGTGCCAGCAGTTATCGACAGGGGACCTACAATGAGCAGTTCTTC.

Many counts were recorded for this clonotype. The chain carries TRBV7-6 and TRBJ2-7; a weak D match, TRBD1 (5 bases). CDR3 length: 15 amino acids. Germline CDR1 SGHVS, CDR2 FNYEAQ. V lost 5 bases, J lost 5 bases, and 19 bases lay in between. This CDR3 reads CASSLGLQGSHEQYF. DNA for the CDR3: TGTGCCAGCAGCCTAGGGCTCCAGGGATCCCACGAGCAGTACTTC.

The chain links TRBV5-6 to TRBJ2-2, with D perhaps TRBD2 (6 bases). The CDR3 length is 14 residues. Germline-derived CDR1 and CDR2 are SGHDT and YYEEEE. The ends were cut back, 6 bases at V and 7 bases at J, with 16 bases in the middle. CDR3: CASIPRRVGGELFF. CDR3 bases: TGTGCCAGCATCCCTCGGAGGGTTGGCGGGGAGCTGTTTTTT.

This clonotype was counted only a few times. The genes are TRBV27 and TRBJ1-1; 7 nucleotides line up with TRBD1. The CDR3 covers 15 residues. CDR1 MNHEY and CDR2 SMNVEV come from the germline V gene (reference sequence). With 5 bases clipped from V and 3 bases from J, the junction kept 9 bases outside the gene matches. In DNA, the CDR3 is TGTGCCAGCAGTGACACGGACAGGCTTCACACTGAAGCTTTCTTT. This gives the protein CASSDTDRLHTEAFF.

The V gene is TRBV28, the J gene TRBJ1-1, with 7 bases that match TRBD1. V shed 1 base and J 0 bases; nucleotides not matched to a gene: 5. CDR3 length: 16 amino acids. Germline V gene data show CDR1 as MDHEN and CDR2 as SYDVKM. This CDR3 is CASSLYETGLNTEAFF. The DNA for the CDR3 is TGTGCCAGCAGTTTATACGAGACAGGGCTGAACACTGAAGCTTTCTTT.

This clonotype was seen only a few times. The chain uses TRBV4-1 and TRBJ1-1; 7 bases are shared with TRBD1. Germline values: CDR1 MGHRA, CDR2 YSYEKL. This CDR3 region has 16 residues. V shed 6 bases and J 4 bases; nucleotides not matched to a gene: 14. The CDR3 DNA is TGCGCCAGCAGTCACGGGGGCGCAAAGGGGGCCACTGAAGCTTTCTTT. It codes for CASSHGGAKGATEAFF.

The gene calls are TRBV27 and TRBJ2-2; a weak D match, TRBD2 (5 bases). The CDR3 is 14 amino acids. V was trimmed by 5 bases and J by 6 bases, leaving 13 bases between them. Per germline, CDR1 MNHEY and CDR2 SMNVEV (reference sequence). CDR3 protein: CASSLLGGSGELFF. For the CDR3, the DNA is TGTGCCAGCAGTCTTCTGGGCGGGTCCGGGGAGCTGTTTTTT.

A few counts support this clonotype. This rearrangement joins TRBV6-5 to TRBJ2-7; D not resolved. The length of the CDR3 is 11 residues. V lost 6 bases to trimming and J lost 3 bases, with 6 bases between them. Germline lookup yields CDR1 MNHEY and CDR2 SVGAGI. CDR3 sequence: CASRKSYEQYF. CDR3 DNA: TGTGCCAGCAGAAAGAGCTACGAGCAGTACTTC.

This sequence joins TRBV5-4 and TRBJ1-2; no reliable D call. Germline V lookup: CDR1 SGHNT, CDR2 YYREEE (reference sequence). The length of the CDR3 is 14 residues. V lost 4 bases and J lost 1, with 11 bases in between. CDR3 protein: CASSRFTDNYGYTF. The CDR3 DNA reads as TGTGCCAGCAGCCGATTTACAGATAACTATGGCTACACCTTC.